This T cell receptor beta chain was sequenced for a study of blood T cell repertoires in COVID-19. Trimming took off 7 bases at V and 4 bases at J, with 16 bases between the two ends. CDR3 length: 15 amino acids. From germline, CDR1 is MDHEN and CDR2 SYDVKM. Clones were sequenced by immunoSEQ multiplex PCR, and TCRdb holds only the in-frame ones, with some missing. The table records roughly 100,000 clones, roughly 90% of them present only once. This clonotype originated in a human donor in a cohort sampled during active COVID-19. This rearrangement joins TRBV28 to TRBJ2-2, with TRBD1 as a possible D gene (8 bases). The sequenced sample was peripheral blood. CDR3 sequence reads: CASNEYRGGTGELFF. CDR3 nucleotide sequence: TGTGCCAGCAACGAATACAGGGGGGGCACCGGGGAGCTGTTTTTT.